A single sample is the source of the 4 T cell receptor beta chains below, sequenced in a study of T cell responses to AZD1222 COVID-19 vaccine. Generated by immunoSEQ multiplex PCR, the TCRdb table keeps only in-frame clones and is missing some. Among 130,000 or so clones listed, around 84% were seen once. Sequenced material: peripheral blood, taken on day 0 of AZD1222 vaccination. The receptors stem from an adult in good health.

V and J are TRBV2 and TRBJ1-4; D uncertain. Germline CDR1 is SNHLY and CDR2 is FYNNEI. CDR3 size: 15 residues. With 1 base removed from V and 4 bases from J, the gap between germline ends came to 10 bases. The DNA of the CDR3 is TGTGCCAGCAGTGAAGTTGGCTTAAGTAATGAAAAACTGTTTTTT. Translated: CASSEVGLSNEKLFF.

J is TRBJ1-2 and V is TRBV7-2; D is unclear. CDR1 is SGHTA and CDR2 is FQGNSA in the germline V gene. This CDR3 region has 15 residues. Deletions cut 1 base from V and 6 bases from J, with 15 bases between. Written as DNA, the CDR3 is TGTGCCAGCAGCTTAGTCCTAAGGCCGCTGGATGGCTACACCTTC. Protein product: CASSLVLRPLDGYTF.

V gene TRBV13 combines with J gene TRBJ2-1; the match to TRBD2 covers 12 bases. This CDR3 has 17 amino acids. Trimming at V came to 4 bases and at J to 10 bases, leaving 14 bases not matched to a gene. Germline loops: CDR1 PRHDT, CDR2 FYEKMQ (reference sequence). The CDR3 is CASSSRLAGVGPREQFF. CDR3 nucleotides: TGTGCCAGCAGCTCCAGACTAGCGGGAGTTGGGCCACGCGAGCAGTTCTTC.

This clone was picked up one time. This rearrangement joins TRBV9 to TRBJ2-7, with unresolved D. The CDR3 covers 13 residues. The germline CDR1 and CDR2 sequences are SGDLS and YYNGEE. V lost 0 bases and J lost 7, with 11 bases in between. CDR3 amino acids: CASSVDPKEEQYF. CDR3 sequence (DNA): TGTGCCAGCAGCGTAGATCCTAAGGAGGAGCAGTACTTC.